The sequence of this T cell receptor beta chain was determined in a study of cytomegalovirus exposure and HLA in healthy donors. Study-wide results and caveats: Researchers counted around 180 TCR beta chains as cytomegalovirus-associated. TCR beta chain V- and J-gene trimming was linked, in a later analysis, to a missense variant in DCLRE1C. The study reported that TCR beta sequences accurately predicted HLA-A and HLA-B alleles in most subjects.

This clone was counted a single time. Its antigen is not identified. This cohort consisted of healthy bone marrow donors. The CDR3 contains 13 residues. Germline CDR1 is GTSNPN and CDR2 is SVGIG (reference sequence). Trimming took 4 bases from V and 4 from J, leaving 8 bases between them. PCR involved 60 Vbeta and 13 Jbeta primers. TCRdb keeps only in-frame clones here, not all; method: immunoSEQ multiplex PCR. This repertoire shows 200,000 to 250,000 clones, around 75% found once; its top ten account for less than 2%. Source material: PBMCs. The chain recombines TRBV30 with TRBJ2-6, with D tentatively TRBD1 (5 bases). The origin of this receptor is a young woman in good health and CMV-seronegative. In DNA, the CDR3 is TGTGCCTGGAACTCAGGGGGGGCCAACGTCCTGACTTTC. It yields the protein CAWNSGGANVLTF.